The 4 T cell receptor beta chains below were found in one sample sequenced in a study of shared clonotypes between healthy human individuals. Sequenced by immunoSEQ multiplex PCR; TCRdb stores in-frame clones only, minus some. The sample lists roughly 220,000 clones; under 80% were seen once. Sequenced input: memory CD4+ T cells sorted from blood. The subset here: CD45RA-negative fraction. These receptors came from a man aged 25-40 years in good health.

The rearrangement joins TRBV11-2 to TRBJ2-7; a possible D gene is TRBD2 (6 bases). Germline assignment: CDR1 SGHAT and CDR2 FQNNGV. Trimming removed 0 bases from V and 3 bases from J, with 9 bases in between. CDR3 length: 14 amino acids. CDR3 residues: CASSLDGGIYEQYF. The CDR3 coding sequence is TGTGCCAGCAGCTTAGATGGGGGGATCTACGAGCAGTACTTC.

The J gene is TRBJ2-1, the V gene TRBV5-6; D gene ambiguous. Trimming took off 4 bases at V and 2 bases at J, with 13 bases between the two ends. Germline loops: CDR1 SGHDT, CDR2 YYEEEE. The CDR3 consists of 15 residues. CDR3 residues: CASSPDLGTYNEQFF. DNA of the CDR3: TGTGCCAGCAGCCCTGATTTGGGGACCTACAATGAGCAGTTCTTC.

On this clone itself: With only one base between it and a far larger clone, this is likely a read error. The chain employs TRBV7-9 and TRBJ1-1; no clear D gene. CDR1 is SEHNR, CDR2 FQNEAQ, per germline (reference sequence). The V end was cut by 2 bases, the J end by 3 bases, with 4 bases between. The CDR3 loop spans 12 amino acids. CDR3 coding DNA: TGTGCCAGCAGCTTAAGGGACACTGAAGCTTTCTTT. This encodes CASSLRDTEAFF.

In this sample, this clone turned up a few times. The chain uses TRBV27 and TRBJ1-1; D may be TRBD1 (5 bases). The ends were cut back, 4 bases at V and 4 bases at J, with 16 bases in the middle. This CDR3 has 15 residues. Germline CDR1 MNHEY, CDR2 SMNVEV (reference sequence). The CDR3 nucleotides are TGTGCCAGCAGTTACGGAGGGACTCAGGGCACTGAAGCTTTCTTT. Protein product: CASSYGGTQGTEAFF.